This passage covers 22 T cell receptor beta chains from one sample sequenced in a study of blood T cell repertoires in COVID-19. Produced via immunoSEQ multiplex PCR; TCRdb's table is partial and in-frame only. The repertoire holds about 75,000 clones, with about 87% as singletons. Sample: peripheral blood. Receptor source: a woman between 45 and 65 years old with acute or convalescent COVID-19.

The chain employs TRBV28 and TRBJ1-1; no firm D call. The V end was cut by 7 bases, the J end by 1 base, with 16 bases between. The length of the CDR3 is 15 residues. Germline lookup yields CDR1 MDHEN and CDR2 SYDVKM. CDR3 in DNA: TGTGCCAGCAAAAGCTTTACTCCTCCGAACACTGAAGCTTTCTTT. This translates into CASKSFTPPNTEAFF.

The sample holds one count of this clone. The rearrangement uses TRBV29-1 and TRBJ1-1; D unclear. The CDR3 is 14 amino acids. Germline V gene lookup returns CDR1 SQVTM and CDR2 ANQGSEA. V lost 1 base and J lost 3, with 12 bases in between. The CDR3 reads CSVEARRGDTEAFF. CDR3 DNA sequence: TGCAGCGTTGAAGCTCGTCGGGGAGACACTGAAGCTTTCTTT.

The V gene is TRBV6-5, the J gene TRBJ2-7, with D maybe TRBD1 (6 bases). Germline V gene lookup returns CDR1 MNHEY and CDR2 SVGAGI. This CDR3 spans 13 amino acids. V was cut by 5 bases and J by 4 bases, with 12 bases left in between. DNA for the CDR3: TGTGCCAGCAGTCGACAGGAGCTGTACGAGCAGTACTTC. Translation: CASSRQELYEQYF.

The chain carries TRBV2 and TRBJ1-2; D perhaps matches TRBD1 (5 bases). Trimming removed 10 bases at V and 5 bases at J, with 14 bases between. The CDR3 runs to 12 residues. The germline V gene has CDR1 SNHLY and CDR2 FYNNEI. The CDR3 sequence is CAIGDSRYGYTF. Written as DNA, the CDR3 is TGTGCCATCGGTGACAGTCGTTATGGCTACACCTTC.

The chain joins TRBV19 to TRBJ2-7; 8 bases line up with TRBD2. The germline gives CDR1 LNHDA, CDR2 SQIVND (reference sequence). With 5 bases clipped from V and 4 bases from J, the junction kept 10 bases outside the gene matches. The CDR3 consists of 15 residues. The CDR3 region is CASSYVGLEKYEQYF. CDR3 DNA: TGTGCCAGTAGTTATGTGGGACTAGAAAAGTACGAGCAGTACTTC.

The chain carries TRBV6-2 or TRBV6-3 and TRBJ2-1; 9 nucleotides align to TRBD2. Trimming took 2 bases from V and 7 from J; bases not matched to a gene: 12. Germline V gives CDR1 MNHEY, CDR2 SVGEGT. The CDR3 is made up of 17 amino acids. CDR3 sequence reads: CASSYRGASGKVNEQFF. In DNA form, the CDR3 reads TGTGCCAGCAGTTACAGGGGGGCTAGCGGGAAAGTGAATGAGCAGTTCTTC.

The chain recombines TRBV6-2 or TRBV6-3 with TRBJ2-1; 7 bases map to TRBD2. The CDR3 spans 16 residues. CDR1 is MNHEY and CDR2 is SVGEGT in the germline V gene. With V trimmed by 4 bases and J by 3 bases, 9 bases remained unmatched. DNA for the CDR3: TGTGCCAGCAGTTCCCTCCAGTGGGAGGGCTACAATGAGCAGTTCTTC. Its protein product is CASSSLQWEGYNEQFF.

This clone was seen only once. This chain joins TRBV5-1 and TRBJ1-2, with D tentatively TRBD1 (5 bases). The V and J ends lost 8 bases and 8 bases respectively, with 22 bases between them. The germline gives CDR1 SGHRS, CDR2 YFSETQ. This CDR3 has 14 residues. Written as DNA, the CDR3 is TGCGCCAGTACTAAGGAACAGGAAGCGCGGGGCTACACCTTC. Translating it yields CASTKEQEARGYTF.

The rearrangement joins TRBV9 to TRBJ2-3, with D unclear. CDR3 length equals 14 residues. The germline CDR1 and CDR2 sequences are SGDLS and YYNGEE. Between the trimmed V and J ends, which lost 4 bases and 2 bases, there was a span of 11 bases. The chain's CDR3 is CASSFGPTTDTQYF. In DNA form, the CDR3 reads TGTGCCAGCAGCTTTGGGCCTACCACAGATACGCAGTATTTT.

This rearrangement joins TRBV5-1 to TRBJ1-1; no clear D. The CDR3 runs to 12 residues. V lost 2 bases and J 5 bases, leaving 7 bases between the germline ends. Per germline, CDR1 SGHRS and CDR2 YFSETQ. The CDR3 reads CASSFDITEAFF. CDR3 DNA: TGCGCCAGCAGCTTTGACATAACTGAAGCTTTCTTT.

This clone appeared once. The gene calls are TRBV6-1 and TRBJ2-7; a weak D match, TRBD2 (7 bases). The CDR3 runs to 13 residues. V was cut by 3 bases and J by 4 bases, with 10 bases left in between. The germline gives CDR1 MNHNS, CDR2 SASEGT. The CDR3 loop reads CASSEGGTYEQYF. The CDR3 DNA reads TGTGCCAGCAGTGAGGGGGGGACATACGAGCAGTACTTC.

In this sample, this clone turned up once. This chain connects TRBV25-1 to TRBJ1-1; a possible D gene is TRBD1 (6 bases). The germline V gene encodes CDR1 MGHDK and CDR2 SYGVNS. V was shortened by 6 bases and J by 1 base, with 12 bases between the two germline ends. The CDR3 is made up of 14 amino acids. CDR3 DNA: TGTGCCAGCAGACCGGACAGCGGGAACACTGAAGCTTTCTTT. Translating it yields CASRPDSGNTEAFF.

The V call is TRBV30, the J call TRBJ1-1; 8 bases agree with TRBD1. Germline values: CDR1 GTSNPN, CDR2 SVGIG (reference sequence). CDR3 size: 15 residues. V dropped 0 bases and J dropped 7; count of bases not matched to a gene: 10. The CDR3 DNA reads TGTGCCTGGAGTGTTAGAGACAGGGGATTTCGTGAAGCTTTCTTT. This sequence encodes CAWSVRDRGFREAFF.

The chain has TRBV5-4 and TRBJ1-2; TRBD1 might be the D (5 bases). The germline gives CDR1 SGHNT, CDR2 YYREEE (reference sequence). This CDR3 comprises 14 residues. Trimming shortened V by 2 bases and J by 5 bases, and 13 bases separated the two germline ends. CDR3 nucleotides: TGTGCCAGCAGCTTTATGATGGGGCCATATGGCTACACCTTC. Protein: CASSFMMGPYGYTF.

The chain joins TRBV2 to TRBJ1-5; 9 bases map to TRBD1. J was trimmed by 2 bases and V by 9 bases; bases with no gene match: 17. This CDR3 is 18 amino acids long. In germline, CDR1 is SNHLY, CDR2 FYNNEI. Here the CDR3 reads CASKPPGQGPFGNQPQHF. The CDR3 coding sequence is TGTGCCAGTAAACCCCCGGGACAGGGTCCCTTTGGCAATCAGCCCCAGCATTTT.

This chain connects TRBV4-3 to TRBJ2-7; 7 bases align to TRBD2. V shed 4 bases and J 4 bases; nucleotides not matched to a gene: 10. The CDR3 has 15 amino acids. Germline lookup yields CDR1 LGHNA and CDR2 YSLEER. For the CDR3, the DNA is TGCGCCAGCAGCCCCAACCGGCGGGAGTTATACGAGCAGTACTTC. Its translation: CASSPNRRELYEQYF.

The V gene is TRBV2, the J gene TRBJ2-6; D is possibly TRBD1 (6 bases). V lost 8 bases, J lost 7 bases, and 12 bases lay in between. CDR1 and CDR2 (germline): SNHLY, FYNNEI. CDR3 length equals 13 residues. CDR3 in amino acids: CASQQGYANVLTF. The CDR3 DNA reads as TGTGCCAGCCAACAGGGATATGCCAACGTCCTGACTTTC.

This clone appeared a single time. The rearrangement uses TRBV13 and TRBJ1-1; no clear D gene. Per the germline V gene, CDR1 is PRHDT and CDR2 is FYEKMQ (reference sequence). The CDR3 consists of 13 residues. V dropped 3 bases and J dropped 0 bases, with 5 bases sitting between them. CDR3: CASSFRLNTEAFF. CDR3 nucleotides: TGTGCCAGCAGCTTTCGTCTGAACACTGAAGCTTTCTTT.

This chain connects TRBV5-6 to TRBJ2-1, with TRBD1 identical over 7 bases. V was clipped by 2 bases and J by 8 bases; unmatched bases: 13. This CDR3 comprises 16 residues. Germline CDR1 is SGHDT and CDR2 is YYEEEE. CDR3 in amino acids: CASSFTRGPLRDEQFF. The CDR3 bases are TGTGCCAGCAGCTTTACAAGGGGGCCTCTACGAGATGAGCAGTTCTTC.

The chain carries TRBV5-5 and TRBJ1-1; D might be TRBD1 (6 bases). The V gene lost 4 bases and the J gene lost 0 bases, with 16 bases spanning the gap. The CDR3 length is 16 residues. Germline V gene data show CDR1 as SGHKS and CDR2 as YYEKEE (reference sequence). In DNA form, the CDR3 reads TGTGCCAGCAGCCCCCCGATGGACAGACTGAACACTGAAGCTTTCTTT. Encoded protein: CASSPPMDRLNTEAFF. Supplemented by reference TRBV5-5 and TRBJ1-1, the full variable domain reads DAGVTQSPTHLIKTRGQQVTLRCSPISGHKSVSWYQQVLGQGPQFIFQYYEKEERGRGNFPDRFSARQFPNYSSELNVNALLLGDSALYLCASSPPMDRLNTEAFFGQGTRLTVV.

This clone was counted between two and nine times. V gene TRBV7-9 combines with J gene TRBJ2-2; D not resolved. Germline values: CDR1 SEHNR, CDR2 FQNEAQ (reference sequence). This CDR3 comprises 13 residues. Trimming stripped 1 base from V and 6 bases from J, with 6 bases between. As DNA, the CDR3 is TGTGCCAGCAGCTTAGTTCGCGCCGGGGAGCTGTTTTTT. Its protein is CASSLVRAGELFF.

This sequence joins TRBV6-2 or TRBV6-3 and TRBJ2-2, with 7 bases lining up with TRBD2. The ends lost 0 bases at V and 1 base at J; junction bases unmatched: 2. This CDR3 contains 16 residues. CDR1 is MNHEY and CDR2 is SVGEGT in the germline V gene. The CDR3 DNA follows: TGTGCCAGCAGTTACTCAGAGCGGGGGAACACCGGGGAGCTGTTTTTT. It translates to CASSYSERGNTGELFF.